This section outlines one TCR beta chain sequence together with its context. As yet, its antigen is unknown. The data originate from a study of OX40 agonist ivuxolimab in advanced cancers. General observations from the study: What antigens the expanded peripheral T cells recognized was never established. CD4+ T cells averaged fewer expanded clones than CD8+ T cells.

The protocol was immunoSEQ multiplex PCR, while the TCRdb copy is restricted to in-frame clones and leaves out a portion. The sample holds fewer than 40,000 clones, about four fifths seen once. V gave up 8 bases and J gave up 7 bases, with 17 bases separating them. The CDR3 is 13 residues long. Germline V gives CDR1 MDHEN, CDR2 SYDVKM. The clonotype comes from an adult with an advanced solid tumor such as melanoma, head and neck, liver or kidney cancer. This material consisted of CD4+ or CD8+ T cells sorted from blood, taken in a trial of the OX40 agonist ivuxolimab. This sequence joins TRBV28 and TRBJ1-2, with D possibly TRBD1 on 5 matching bases. This CDR3 is CASGAPGWSGYTF. In nucleotides, the CDR3 is TGTGCCAGCGGGGCACCGGGCTGGAGTGGCTACACCTTC.